This record concerns one T cell receptor beta chain sequence. Germline lookup yields CDR1 SNHLY and CDR2 FYNNEI. CDR3 length: 14 amino acids. V gave up 1 base and J gave up 0 bases, with 6 bases separating them. This sample was taken from a study of cytomegalovirus exposure and HLA in healthy donors. Primers: 60 Vbeta forward and 13 Jbeta reverse. Here immunoSEQ multiplex PCR was the method, and the copy in TCRdb shows in-frame clones only, minus some. Of around 150,000 clones listed, approximately 80% were seen once; the top ten hold under 2%. Sequencing was carried out using PBMCs. The TCR comes from a woman aged 40 to 50 in good health and CMV-seronegative. The chain has TRBV2 and TRBJ1-2; no clear D gene. CDR3 DNA: TGTGCCAGCAGTGAAGGCGAAGCTAACTATGGCTACACCTTC. It translates to CASSEGEANYGYTF.